Shown below are 17 T cell receptor beta chains from a single sample sequenced in a study of T cells in Graves' hyperthyroidism and ophthalmopathy. Researchers amplified the TCR beta CDR3 regions from RNA transcripts. HTBI primers were employed in a first-round RT-PCR of the TCR CDR3. TCRdb fed the multiplex PCR reads into MiXCR, producing one record per CDR3 protein. The sample holds around 280,000 distinct CDR3 sequences, roughly 14% seen once. Sequenced sample: blood. Receptors originate from a woman aged 25 to 39 with Graves' hyperthyroidism that later progressed to Graves' ophthalmopathy.

This clonotype was found once. This may arise from a read error, as a much more abundant clone is one base away. The chain recombines TRBV12-3 or TRBV12-4 with TRBJ1-5; D unclear. This CDR3 spans 13 amino acids. CDR3 amino acids: CASSLGGIQLQHF. CDR3 DNA sequence: TGTGCCAGCAGTTTAGGAGGGATTCAGCTCCAGCATTTT.

This chain links TRBV14 with TRBJ2-7, with no clear D. V was clipped by 3 bases and J by 7 bases, with 13 bases between them. The germline V gene encodes CDR1 SGHDN and CDR2 FVKESK. This CDR3 is 13 amino acids long. This CDR3 reads CASSQRPYGEQYF. The CDR3 nucleotides read TGTGCCAGCAGCCAGAGGCCCTACGGGGAGCAGTACTTC.

This clonotype was counted ten times or more. The rearrangement joins TRBV11-2 to TRBJ2-3; D possibly corresponds to TRBD1 (5 bases). V gave up 4 bases and J gave up 2 bases, with 16 bases separating them. The length of the CDR3 is 16 residues. Germline V lookup: CDR1 SGHAT, CDR2 FQNNGV. The CDR3 bases are TGTGCCAGCAGCTCGCAAGTCAGGGCGGACACAGATACGCAGTATTTT. Protein product: CASSSQVRADTDTQYF.

This clonotype showed up many times. The V call is TRBV11-2, the J call TRBJ2-3; a weak D match, TRBD2 (6 bases). V was clipped by 5 bases and J by 1 base, with 13 bases between them. The germline CDR1 and CDR2 sequences are SGHAT and FQNNGV. The CDR3 sequence is 15 residues long. The CDR3 sequence is CASSPGLARTDTQYF. CDR3 DNA sequence: TGTGCCAGCAGCCCAGGCCTAGCGCGCACAGATACGCAGTATTTT.

This clonotype came up many times. The chain uses TRBV28 and TRBJ2-3, with a tentative D call TRBD2 (6 bases). Germline CDR1 is MDHEN and CDR2 is SYDVKM. Trimming cost V 4 bases and J 0 bases, with 23 bases left between them. The CDR3 extends over 19 amino acids. DNA of the CDR3: TGTGCCAGCAGTTATGGGGCTAGAACCCCCGGGACTAGCACAGATACGCAGTATTTT. It is translated as CASSYGARTPGTSTDTQYF.

V gene TRBV19 combines with J gene TRBJ2-3; a possible D gene is TRBD1 (6 bases). The CDR3 sequence is 15 residues long. Germline V gene data show CDR1 as LNHDA and CDR2 as SQIVND (reference sequence). The germline V and J ends were trimmed by 6 bases and 0 bases, with 13 bases remaining between them. CDR3 sequence (DNA): TGTGCCAGTAGACAGGGAATGGTAAGCACAGATACGCAGTATTTT. It yields the protein CASRQGMVSTDTQYF.

The V gene is TRBV9, the J gene TRBJ2-2; TRBD2 matches at 12 bases. The V and J ends lost 3 bases and 6 bases, in that order; junction bases with no gene match: 3. Germline CDR1 and CDR2: SGDLS and YYNGEE. CDR3 size: 15 residues. Here the CDR3 DNA reads TGTGCCAGCAGCGCCGGACTAGCGGGATCCGGGGAGCTGTTTTTT. Residues: CASSAGLAGSGELFF.

In this sample, this clonotype turned up many times. The V gene is TRBV28, the J gene TRBJ1-2, with D unresolved. Germline V lookup: CDR1 MDHEN, CDR2 SYDVKM. The V and J ends lost 4 bases and 5 bases respectively, with 8 bases between them. The CDR3 spans 12 residues. The CDR3 protein is CASSSQFYGYTF. The CDR3 nucleotides are TGTGCCAGCAGTTCACAGTTTTATGGCTACACCTTC.

The CDR3 loop is CASSESAGASGSNDEQFF. CDR3 DNA: TGTGCCAGCAGTGAGTCCGCGGGTGCTAGCGGGAGTAACGATGAGCAGTTCTTC. The chain uses TRBV2 and TRBJ2-1, with TRBD2 matching 10 bases. Losses at the gene ends were 3 bases for V and 8 bases for J; bases not matched to a gene: 16. The germline V gene has CDR1 SNHLY and CDR2 FYNNEI. The CDR3 is made up of 18 amino acids.

CDR3 DNA sequence: TGCAGCGTTGAAGCAGGGTCGAGCTCCTACGAGCAGTACTTC. This gives the protein CSVEAGSSSYEQYF. J is TRBJ2-7 and V is TRBV29-1, with a weak D call TRBD1 (5 bases). The CDR3 has 14 residues. V lost 1 base and J 0 bases, leaving 10 bases between the germline ends. Germline assignment: CDR1 SQVTM and CDR2 ANQGSEA.

This clonotype was counted many times. V usage is TRBV20-1 and J usage is TRBJ2-7; 9 positions agree with TRBD1. Germline V gene lookup returns CDR1 DFQATT and CDR2 SNEGSKA (reference sequence). The CDR3 extends over 14 amino acids. With V trimmed by 6 bases and J by 2 bases, 8 bases remained unmatched. CDR3 sequence: CSARGTGSPYEQYF. In DNA form, the CDR3 reads TGCAGTGCGCGGGGGACAGGGTCCCCCTACGAGCAGTACTTC.

The J gene is TRBJ2-2, the V gene TRBV2; D is possibly TRBD1 or TRBD2 (6 bases each). Germline CDR1 reads SNHLY; CDR2 reads FYNNEI. With 6 bases removed from V and 6 bases from J, the gap between germline ends came to 23 bases. This CDR3 has 17 amino acids. This CDR3 reads CASRGGWGQGFAGELFF. For the CDR3, the DNA is TGTGCCAGCAGAGGAGGGTGGGGGCAGGGGTTCGCCGGGGAGCTGTTTTTT.

This clonotype was recorded many times. The rearrangement joins TRBV6-1 to TRBJ1-6; D is unclear. The germline gives CDR1 MNHNS, CDR2 SASEGT. The CDR3 has 12 amino acids. The V gene lost 3 bases and the J gene lost 9 bases, with 6 bases spanning the gap. Here the CDR3 reads CASSDLGSPLHF. CDR3 DNA: TGTGCCAGCAGTGACTTGGGTTCACCCCTCCACTTT.

This clonotype was picked up a small number of times. A read error may be the cause here, since a much bigger clone is one base away. V gene TRBV7-9 combines with J gene TRBJ1-2; TRBD1 might be the D (5 bases). The CDR3 has 14 amino acids. Germline V gives CDR1 SEHNR, CDR2 FQNEAQ (reference sequence). The ends were cut back, 6 bases at V and 3 bases at J, with 14 bases in the middle. The CDR3 loop is CASRRGTVDYGYTF. The CDR3 DNA sequence: TGTGCCAGCAGGAGGGGCACAGTCGACTATGGCTACACCTTC.

A few counts support this clonotype. V and J are TRBV20-1 and TRBJ2-1, with 10 bases fitting TRBD2. Trimming cost V 7 bases and J 4 bases; bases outside gene matches: 10. The CDR3 consists of 15 residues. Germline lookup yields CDR1 DFQATT and CDR2 SNEGSKA (reference sequence). The CDR3 region has the DNA TGCAGTGTTCACAGGACTAGCGGAATTTACAATGAGCAGTTCTTC. Its translation: CSVHRTSGIYNEQFF.

This clonotype has a handful of counts. At one end, the junction sequence differs from germline, possibly due to a read error. The chain links TRBV29-1 to TRBJ1-2; D ambiguous. In germline, CDR1 is SQVTM, CDR2 ANQGSEA. This CDR3 has 12 residues. The DNA of the CDR3 is TGCAGCGTTGAAGGGCTCAAAAGGGAGGGCGCCTTC. Protein product: CSVEGLKREGAF. Filled out from reference TRBV29-1 and TRBJ1-2, the complete variable domain reads SAVISQKPSRDICQRGTSLTIQCQVDSQVTMMFWYRQQPGQSLTLIATANQGSEATYESGFVIDKFPISRPNLTFSTLTVSNMSPEDSSIYLCSVEGLKREGAFGSGTRLTVV.

This clonotype was detected ten times or more. The gene calls are TRBV12-3 or TRBV12-4 and TRBJ2-7; 9 bases map to TRBD1. V dropped 5 bases and J dropped 5; count of bases not matched to a gene: 4. The CDR3 has 13 residues. The DNA for the CDR3 is TGTGCCAGCAGTCCCGGGACAGGGCACGAGCAGTACTTC. It specifies CASSPGTGHEQYF.